These 6 T cell receptor beta chains came from one sample sequenced in a study of Graves' ophthalmopathy and Graves' hyperthyroidism. CDR3 regions of TCR beta were amplified from RNA transcripts. RT-PCR with HTBI primers came first, then second-round multiplex PCR. TCRdb independently ran MiXCR on the multiplex PCR reads; one entry per CDR3 protein. Counted here are roughly 420,000 distinct CDR3 sequences, around 21% occurring once; the ten biggest clones make up 2.5% to 3.5%. Material for sequencing was peripheral blood. The source is a woman in her late teens or twenties with stable Graves' hyperthyroidism.

V gene TRBV7-8 combines with J gene TRBJ2-7, with a weak D call TRBD2 (5 bases). This CDR3 has 15 amino acids. The ends were cut back, 5 bases at V and 0 bases at J, with 14 bases in the middle. Per germline, CDR1 SGHVS and CDR2 FQNEAQ. CDR3 DNA sequence: TGTGCCAGCAGCCTTAGGACTCAAGACTCCTACGAGCAGTACTTC. Translating it yields CASSLRTQDSYEQYF.

This clonotype was seen ten or more times. This chain links TRBV28 with TRBJ2-7, with TRBD1 as a possible D gene (5 bases). CDR1 MDHEN and CDR2 SYDVKM come from the germline V gene. V gave up 2 bases and J gave up 3 bases, with 14 bases separating them. CDR3 length: 15 amino acids. The CDR3 DNA reads as TGTGCCAGCAGTTTACAAGGGGCGCGTAACTACGAGCAGTACTTC. This codes for CASSLQGARNYEQYF.

This clonotype was recorded many times. The chain is built from TRBV28 and TRBJ2-3, with TRBD2 matching 9 bases. The CDR3 has 15 amino acids. Losses at the gene ends were 6 bases for V and 2 bases for J; bases not matched to a gene: 6. Germline V gene lookup returns CDR1 MDHEN and CDR2 SYDVKM. The CDR3 spells CASSLAGAATDTQYF. CDR3 sequence (DNA): TGTGCCAGCAGCTTAGCGGGAGCAGCCACAGATACGCAGTATTTT.

A remark on this clonotype: Its ends do not fully match the called genes, so a read error is possible. This chain joins TRBV7-9 and TRBJ2-4, with 9 bases that match TRBD1. The CDR3 extends over 15 amino acids. Germline loops: CDR1 SEHNR, CDR2 FQNEAQ (reference sequence). Here the CDR3 reads CASSFLQGAPSIKYF. The CDR3 DNA reads TGTGCCAGCAGCTTTCTACAGGGGGCGCCATCCATTAAGTACTTC.

Many counts were recorded for this clonotype. The V and J genes are TRBV6-2 or TRBV6-3 and TRBJ2-7; D gene unclear. V shed 2 bases and J shed 0 bases, with 2 bases lying between them. This CDR3 region has 12 residues. Per the germline V gene, CDR1 is MNHEY and CDR2 is SVGEGT. CDR3 nucleotides: TGTGCCAGCAGTTACAGCTCCTACGAGCAGTACTTC. Translated: CASSYSSYEQYF.

For this clonotype: It may be a read error: a sequence one base away is much more abundant. This chain links TRBV11-2 with TRBJ2-7; weak D call: TRBD2 (5 bases). CDR1 and CDR2 (germline): SGHAT, FQNNGV. This CDR3 contains 12 residues. The CDR3 spells CASSSNPYERCF. The CDR3 nucleotides read TGTGCCAGCAGCTCGAACCCATACGAGCGGTGCTTC.